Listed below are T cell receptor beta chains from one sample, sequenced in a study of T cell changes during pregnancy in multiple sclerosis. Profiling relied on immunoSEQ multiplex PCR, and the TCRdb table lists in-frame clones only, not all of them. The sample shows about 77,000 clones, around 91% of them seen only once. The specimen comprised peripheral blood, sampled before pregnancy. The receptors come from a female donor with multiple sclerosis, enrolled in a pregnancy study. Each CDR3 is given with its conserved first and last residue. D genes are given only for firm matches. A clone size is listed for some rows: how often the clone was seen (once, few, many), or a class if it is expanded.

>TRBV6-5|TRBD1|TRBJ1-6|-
CASSLTGGFNSPLHF
TGTGCCAGCAGTTTGACAGGGGGGTTTAATTCACCCCTCCACTTT
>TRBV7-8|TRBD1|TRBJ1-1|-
CASSPGTVTDTEAFF
TGTGCCAGCAGCCCAGGGACAGTTACTGACACTGAAGCTTTCTTT
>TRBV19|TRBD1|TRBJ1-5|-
CASSPLAGTGVVYDNQPQHF
TGTGCCAGTAGTCCCCTCGCCGGGACAGGGGTCGTTTATGACAATCAGCCCCAGCATTTT
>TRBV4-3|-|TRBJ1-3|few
CASSQDSRNTIYF
TGCGCCAGCAGCCAAGATAGCAGAAACACCATATATTTT
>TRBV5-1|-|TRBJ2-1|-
CASSLDRTEQFF
TGCGCCAGCAGCTTGGACCGGACAGAGCAGTTCTTC
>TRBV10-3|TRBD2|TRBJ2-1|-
CAISESGGEHPNEQFF
TGTGCCATCAGTGAGTCCGGGGGGGAGCATCCCAATGAGCAGTTCTTC
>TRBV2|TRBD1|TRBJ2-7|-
CASNRDRDDYEQYF
TGTGCCAGCAACCGGGACAGGGACGACTACGAGCAGTACTTC
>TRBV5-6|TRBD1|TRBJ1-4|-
CASSTTGTTNEKLFF
TGTGCCAGCAGCACGACAGGGACAACTAATGAAAAACTGTTTTTT
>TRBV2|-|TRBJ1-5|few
CASSIMRSNQPQHF
TGTGCCAGCAGTATTATGAGGAGCAATCAGCCCCAGCATTTT
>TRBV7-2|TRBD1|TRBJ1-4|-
CASSARQGAGLWTNEKLFF
TGTGCCAGCAGCGCTCGACAGGGGGCCGGGTTGTGGACTAATGAAAAACTGTTTTTT
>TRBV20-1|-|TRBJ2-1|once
CSARASNEQFF
TGCAGTGCTAGGGCTAGCAATGAGCAGTTCTTC
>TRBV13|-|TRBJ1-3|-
CASSFSPRSSGNTIYF
TGTGCCAGCAGCTTCAGCCCCCGGAGCTCTGGAAACACCATATATTTT
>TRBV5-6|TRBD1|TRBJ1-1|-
CASSNRDRGPEAFF
TGTGCCAGCAGCAACCGGGACAGGGGTCCTGAAGCTTTCTTT
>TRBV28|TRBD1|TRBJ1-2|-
CASSRRTGLYGYTF
TGTGCCAGCAGCCGGAGGACAGGGCTCTATGGCTACACCTTC
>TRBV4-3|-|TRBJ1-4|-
CASSQEVANEKLFF
TGCGCCAGCAGCCAAGAGGTGGCCAATGAAAAACTGTTTTTT
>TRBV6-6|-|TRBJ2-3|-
CASTPVADTQYF
TGTGCCAGCACCCCGGTGGCAGATACGCAGTATTTT
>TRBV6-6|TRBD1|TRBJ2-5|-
CASNDRGQETQYF
TGTGCCAGCAACGACAGGGGGCAAGAGACCCAGTACTTC
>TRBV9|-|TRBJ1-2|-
CASSGKGAVFGYTF
TGTGCCAGCAGCGGTAAAGGGGCAGTATTTGGCTACACCTTC
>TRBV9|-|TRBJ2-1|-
CASSVAQGQSYNEQFF
TGTGCCAGCAGCGTAGCTCAAGGACAGTCTTACAATGAGCAGTTCTTC
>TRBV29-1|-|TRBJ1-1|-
CSVGLGGTEAFF
TGCAGCGTTGGGTTAGGGGGCACTGAAGCTTTCTTT
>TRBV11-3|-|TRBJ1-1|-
CASSLEIWGRVGEVDEAFF
TGTGCCAGCAGCTTAGAGATTTGGGGCCGGGTTGGGGAGGTCGATGAAGCTTTCTTT
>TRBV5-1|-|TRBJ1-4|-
CASSPRTGNEKLFF
TGCGCCAGCAGCCCCCGGACGGGGAATGAAAAACTGTTTTTT
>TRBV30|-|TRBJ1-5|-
CASRTAGNQPQHF
TGTGCCTCCCGGACGGCGGGGAATCAGCCCCAGCATTTT
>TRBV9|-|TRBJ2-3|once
CASSVVGWGEDTQYF
TGTGCCAGCAGCGTAGTCGGGTGGGGGGAGGATACGCAGTATTTT
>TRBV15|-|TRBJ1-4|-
CATSRDPVGKLFF
TGTGCCACCAGCAGAGATCCGGTCGGGAAACTGTTTTTT
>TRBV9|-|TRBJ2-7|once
CASSVDLRGPSYEQYF
TGTGCCAGCAGCGTAGATTTGCGGGGGCCTTCCTACGAGCAGTACTTC
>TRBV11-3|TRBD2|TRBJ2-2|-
CASSFRVSGGQSGELFF
TGTGCCAGCAGCTTCCGGGTCAGCGGGGGGCAAAGCGGGGAGCTGTTTTTT